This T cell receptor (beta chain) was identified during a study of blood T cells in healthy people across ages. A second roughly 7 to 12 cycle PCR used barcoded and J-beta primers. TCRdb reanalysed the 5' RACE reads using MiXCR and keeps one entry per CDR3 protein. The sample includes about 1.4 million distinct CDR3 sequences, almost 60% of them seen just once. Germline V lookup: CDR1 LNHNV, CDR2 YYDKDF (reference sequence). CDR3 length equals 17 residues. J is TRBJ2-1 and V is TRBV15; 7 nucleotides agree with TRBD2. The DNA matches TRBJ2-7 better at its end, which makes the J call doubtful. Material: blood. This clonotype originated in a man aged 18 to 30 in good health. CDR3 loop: CATSSSVRTRANYEQYF. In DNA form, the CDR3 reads TGTGCCACCAGCAGTTCGGTAAGGACTAGGGCGAACTACGAGCAGTACTTC.